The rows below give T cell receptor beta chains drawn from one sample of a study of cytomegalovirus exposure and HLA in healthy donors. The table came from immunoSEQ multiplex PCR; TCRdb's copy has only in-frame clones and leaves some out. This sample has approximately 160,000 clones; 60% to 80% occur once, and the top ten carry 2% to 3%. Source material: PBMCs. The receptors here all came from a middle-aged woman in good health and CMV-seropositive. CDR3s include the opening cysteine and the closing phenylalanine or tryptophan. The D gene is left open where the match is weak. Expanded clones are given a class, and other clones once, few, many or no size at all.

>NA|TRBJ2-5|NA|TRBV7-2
CASSRSLETARKETQYF
TGTGCCAGCAGCCGAAGCCTAGAGACAGCGAGAAAAGAGACCCAGTACTTC
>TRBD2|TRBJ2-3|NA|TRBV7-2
CASSLGSGGGSTDTQYF
TGTGCCAGCAGCTTAGGAAGTGGCGGGGGTAGCACAGATACGCAGTATTTT
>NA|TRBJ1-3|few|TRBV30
CAWRSDGNTIYF
TGTGCCTGGAGGTCAGATGGAAACACCATATATTTT
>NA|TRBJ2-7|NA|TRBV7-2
CASSSSSASYEQYF
TGTGCCAGCAGCTCCTCGAGCGCCTCCTACGAGCAGTACTTC
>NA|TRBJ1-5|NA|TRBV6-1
CASSDDRLDSPWEPQHF
TGTGCCAGCAGTGACGACCGACTTGACTCTCCCTGGGAGCCCCAGCATTTT
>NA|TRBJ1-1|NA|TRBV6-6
CASDSKRGPGGSEAFF
TGTGCCAGCGATTCTAAACGGGGTCCCGGGGGGAGCGAAGCTTTCTTT
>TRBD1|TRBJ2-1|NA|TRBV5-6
CASSRAGTGTNNEQFF
TGTGCCAGCAGCAGGGCCGGGACAGGGACCAACAATGAGCAGTTCTTC
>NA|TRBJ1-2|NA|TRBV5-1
CASSDAREYGYTF
TGCGCCAGCAGCGACGCCCGGGAGTATGGCTACACCTTC
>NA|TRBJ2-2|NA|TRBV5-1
CASRLPGGPGELFF
TGCGCCAGCAGACTCCCTGGGGGCCCCGGGGAGCTGTTTTTT
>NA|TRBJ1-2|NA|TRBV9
CASSGLSGSSYGYTF
TGTGCCAGCAGTGGCCTTTCGGGGTCCTCCTATGGCTACACCTTC
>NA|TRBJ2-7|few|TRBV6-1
CASRSTIGGGYEQYF
TGTGCCAGCAGGTCTACTATCGGGGGAGGATACGAGCAGTACTTC
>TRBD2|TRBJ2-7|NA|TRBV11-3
CASSPGGRSPHEQYF
TGTGCCAGCAGCCCCGGCGGGAGGTCCCCACACGAGCAGTACTTC
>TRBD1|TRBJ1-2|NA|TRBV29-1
CSVERKGQGGDGYTF
TGCAGCGTTGAGCGTAAAGGACAGGGTGGCGATGGCTACACCTTC
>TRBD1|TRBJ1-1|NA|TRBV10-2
CASSDTPSRQGGNTEAFF
TGCGCCAGCAGCGACACCCCCTCCAGACAGGGAGGGAACACTGAAGCTTTCTTT
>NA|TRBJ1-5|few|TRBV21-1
CASDGRESPSNQPQHF
TGTGCCAGCGACGGGAGAGAGAGTCCTAGCAATCAGCCCCAGCATTTT
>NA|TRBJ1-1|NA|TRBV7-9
CASRGVGTEAFF
TGTGCCAGCAGAGGAGTGGGCACTGAAGCTTTCTTT
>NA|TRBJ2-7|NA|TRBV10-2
CASMTAYEQYF
TGCGCCAGCATGACAGCCTACGAGCAGTACTTC
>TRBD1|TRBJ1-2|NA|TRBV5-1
CATGQGNGYTF
TGCGCCACCGGACAGGGGAATGGCTACACCTTC
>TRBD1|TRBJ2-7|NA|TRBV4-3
CASSQDLRTGGNYEQYF
TGCGCCAGCAGCCAAGATCTTCGGACAGGGGGCAACTACGAGCAGTACTTC
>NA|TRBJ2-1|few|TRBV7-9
CASSESGRLNEQFF
TGTGCCAGCAGCGAAAGCGGCCGCCTCAATGAGCAGTTCTTC
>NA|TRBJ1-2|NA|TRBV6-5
CASRRSGSYGYTF
TGTGCCAGCAGGAGGTCAGGGTCCTATGGCTACACCTTC
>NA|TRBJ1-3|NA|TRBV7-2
CASSADMSSGNTIYF
TGTGCCAGCAGCGCTGACATGAGCTCTGGAAACACCATATATTTT
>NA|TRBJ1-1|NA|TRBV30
CAWNPGTLNTEAFF
TGTGCCTGGAATCCCGGGACACTGAACACTGAAGCTTTCTTT
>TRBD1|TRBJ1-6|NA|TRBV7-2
CASSSGQGEYNSPLHF
TGTGCCAGCAGCTCGGGACAGGGCGAGTATAATTCACCCCTCCACTTT
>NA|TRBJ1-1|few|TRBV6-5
CASTQTGTEAFF
TGTGCCAGCACCCAGACGGGCACTGAAGCTTTCTTT
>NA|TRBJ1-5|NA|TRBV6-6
CASSYSARQNQPQHF
TGTGCCAGCAGTTACAGCGCGAGACAGAATCAGCCCCAGCATTTT
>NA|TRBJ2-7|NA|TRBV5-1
CASSLAPHPTYEQYF
TGCGCCAGCAGCTTGGCTCCGCACCCCACCTACGAGCAGTACTTC
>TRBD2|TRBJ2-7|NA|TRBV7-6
CASSSGLAPNEQYF
TGTGCCAGCAGCTCGGGACTAGCTCCCAACGAGCAGTACTTC
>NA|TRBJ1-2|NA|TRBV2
CASTQDVGYTF
TGTGCCAGCACACAGGACGTTGGCTACACCTTC
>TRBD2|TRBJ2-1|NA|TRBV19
CASSASGGYNEQFF
TGTGCCAGTAGTGCTAGCGGGGGATACAATGAGCAGTTCTTC
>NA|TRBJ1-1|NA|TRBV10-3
CAISETGQYGITEAFF
TGTGCCATCAGTGAGACAGGACAGTACGGGATCACTGAAGCTTTCTTT
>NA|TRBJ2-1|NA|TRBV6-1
CATIQGHNEQFF
TGTGCCACCATACAGGGACACAATGAGCAGTTCTTC
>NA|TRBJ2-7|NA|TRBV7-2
CASSLGPQGAYEQYF
TGTGCCAGCAGCTTAGGCCCGCAGGGTGCCTACGAGCAGTACTTC
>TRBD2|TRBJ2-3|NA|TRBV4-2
CASSQVLAVTDTQYF
TGTGCCAGCAGCCAAGTTCTAGCGGTCACAGATACGCAGTATTTT
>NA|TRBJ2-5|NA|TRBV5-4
CASSLDFSSRETQYF
TGTGCCAGCAGCTTGGATTTTTCGTCCAGGGAGACCCAGTACTTC
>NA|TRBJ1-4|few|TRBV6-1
CASSESKAGFNEKLFF
TGTGCCAGCAGTGAAAGCAAGGCAGGATTTAATGAAAAACTGTTTTTT
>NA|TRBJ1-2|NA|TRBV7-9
CASSPRGGNYGYTF
TGTGCCAGCAGCCCCCGGGGTGGGAACTATGGCTACACCTTC
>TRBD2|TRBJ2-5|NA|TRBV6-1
CASRSSGRGEETQYF
TGTGCCAGCAGGTCCAGCGGGAGGGGAGAAGAGACCCAGTACTTC
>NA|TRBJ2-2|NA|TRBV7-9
CASSPVMGGRTGELFF
TGTGCCAGCAGCCCCGTGATGGGGGGGCGCACCGGGGAGCTGTTTTTT
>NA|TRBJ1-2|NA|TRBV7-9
CASSPGAEKTLYGYTF
TGTGCCAGCAGCCCAGGGGCAGAGAAAACACTCTATGGCTACACCTTC
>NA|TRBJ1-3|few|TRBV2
CASRSDSRDTIYF
TGTGCCAGCAGGTCGGACAGCCGGGACACCATATATTTT
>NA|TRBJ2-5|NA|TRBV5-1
CASSLEAGDGETQYF
TGCGCCAGCAGCTTGGAGGCAGGGGACGGGGAGACCCAGTACTTC
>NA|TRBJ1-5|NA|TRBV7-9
CASSPGGEASNQPQHF
TGTGCCAGCAGTCCAGGAGGTGAGGCCAGCAATCAGCCCCAGCATTTT
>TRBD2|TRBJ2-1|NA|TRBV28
CASSSREAGAYNEQFF
TGTGCCAGCAGTTCTAGGGAAGCGGGAGCTTACAATGAGCAGTTCTTC
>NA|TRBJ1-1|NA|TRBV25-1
CASSDAGSNTEAFF
TGTGCCAGCAGTGATGCCGGGTCGAACACTGAAGCTTTCTTT
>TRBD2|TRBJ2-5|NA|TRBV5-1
CASSVGLAGGLFQETQYF
TGCGCCAGCAGCGTCGGACTAGCGGGGGGCCTCTTCCAAGAGACCCAGTACTTC